The 9 T cell receptor beta chains below come from one sample, sequenced in a study of cytomegalovirus exposure and HLA in healthy donors. Sequenced by immunoSEQ multiplex PCR; TCRdb stores in-frame clones only, minus some. The sample lists 150,000 to 200,000 clones, approximately 89% occurring once. The sequenced sample was PBMCs. These receptors came from a man between 18 and 35 years old in good health and CMV-seropositive.

The chain links TRBV13 to TRBJ1-6; possibly TRBD1 for D (5 bases). CDR3 length: 14 amino acids. Germline CDR1 PRHDT, CDR2 FYEKMQ (reference sequence). Trimming took off 3 bases at V and 14 bases at J, with 17 bases between the two ends. CDR3 bases: TGTGCCAGCAGCTTTGGAGGGGCTCCGGGGACCCTCCACTTT. Its protein is CASSFGGAPGTLHF.

This clone was counted a few times. This chain connects TRBV7-3 to TRBJ2-1; 10 bases fit TRBD2. The length of the CDR3 is 15 residues. V shed 5 bases and J 2 bases; nucleotides not matched to a gene: 3. The germline V gene encodes CDR1 SGHTA and CDR2 FQGTGA. The CDR3 sequence: CASSTTSGAYNEQFF. In DNA, the CDR3 is TGTGCCAGCAGCACTACTAGCGGGGCCTACAATGAGCAGTTCTTC.

The chain carries TRBV7-8 and TRBJ1-6; tentatively, D is TRBD1 (5 bases). This CDR3 is built from 15 residues. V was clipped by 0 bases and J by 7 bases, with 10 bases between them. Looked up from germline, CDR1 is SGHVS and CDR2 is FQNEAQ. The CDR3 nucleotides read TGTGCCAGCAGCTTAGCAGGGAAGGGGAATTCACCCCTCCACTTT. Protein product: CASSLAGKGNSPLHF.

The rearrangement uses TRBV4-3 and TRBJ2-7; 8 nucleotides align to TRBD2. The CDR3 is 16 residues long. Germline V gives CDR1 LGHNA, CDR2 YSLEER. V lost 3 bases and J lost 3; bases outside the gene matches: 10. DNA of the CDR3: TGCGCCAGCAGCCAGGGGAGGACTAGCCAAGACTACGAGCAGTACTTC. Its translation is CASSQGRTSQDYEQYF.

This chain joins TRBV14 and TRBJ1-6; 7 bases map to TRBD1. The ends lost 4 bases at V and 6 bases at J; junction bases unmatched: 9. The germline V gene encodes CDR1 SGHDN and CDR2 FVKESK. This CDR3 has 16 amino acids. The CDR3 sequence is CASSPSFGTVNSPLHF. In DNA, the CDR3 is TGTGCCAGCAGCCCCTCCTTCGGGACAGTTAATTCACCCCTCCACTTT.

V gene TRBV7-2 combines with J gene TRBJ1-2; 12 nucleotides agree with TRBD1. V shed 5 bases and J 8 bases; nucleotides not matched to a gene: 9. The CDR3 runs to 15 residues. Looked up from germline, CDR1 is SGHTA and CDR2 is FQGNSA. The CDR3 region has the DNA TGTGCCAGCAGCAAAGGGGACAGGGGGCGTTTGGGCTACACCTTC. Its translation: CASSKGDRGRLGYTF.

V is TRBV5-4 and J is TRBJ2-5; 10 bases match TRBD2. Trimming cost V 0 bases and J 2 bases; bases outside gene matches: 4. The CDR3 runs to 16 residues. Germline CDR1 SGHNT, CDR2 YYREEE (reference sequence). CDR3 sequence reads: CASSLGTSGRQETQYF. In DNA, the CDR3 is TGTGCCAGCAGCTTGGGGACTAGCGGAAGGCAAGAGACCCAGTACTTC.

In its sample, this clone was seen a few times. V gene TRBV5-6 combines with J gene TRBJ1-2, with a possible D match to TRBD1 (5 bases). CDR1 is SGHDT, CDR2 YYEEEE, per germline. This CDR3 is 12 amino acids long. V gave up 4 bases and J gave up 4 bases, with 8 bases separating them. The CDR3 DNA sequence: TGTGCCAGCAGCCCAGGGTCCTATGGCTACACCTTC. This gives the protein CASSPGSYGYTF.

The chain couples TRBV7-2 to TRBJ2-7, with 10 bases aligning to TRBD2. Losses at the gene ends were 5 bases for V and 3 bases for J; bases not matched to a gene: 7. CDR3 size: 15 residues. Germline V gene lookup returns CDR1 SGHTA and CDR2 FQGNSA. The CDR3 region is CASSPSGGPNYEQYF. In nucleotides, the CDR3 is TGTGCCAGCAGCCCTAGCGGGGGCCCAAACTACGAGCAGTACTTC.